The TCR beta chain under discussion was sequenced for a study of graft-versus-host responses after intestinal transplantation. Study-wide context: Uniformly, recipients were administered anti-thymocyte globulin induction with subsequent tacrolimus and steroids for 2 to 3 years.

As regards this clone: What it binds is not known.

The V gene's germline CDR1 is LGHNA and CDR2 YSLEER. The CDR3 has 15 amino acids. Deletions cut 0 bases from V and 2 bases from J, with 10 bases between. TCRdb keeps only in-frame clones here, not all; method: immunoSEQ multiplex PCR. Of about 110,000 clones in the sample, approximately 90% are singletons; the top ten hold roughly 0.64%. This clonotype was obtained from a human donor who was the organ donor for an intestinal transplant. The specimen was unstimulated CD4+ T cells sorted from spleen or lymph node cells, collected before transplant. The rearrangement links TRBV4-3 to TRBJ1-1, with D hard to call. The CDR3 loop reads CASSQEISYNTEAFF. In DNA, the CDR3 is TGCGCCAGCAGCCAAGAGATAAGTTACAACACTGAAGCTTTCTTT.